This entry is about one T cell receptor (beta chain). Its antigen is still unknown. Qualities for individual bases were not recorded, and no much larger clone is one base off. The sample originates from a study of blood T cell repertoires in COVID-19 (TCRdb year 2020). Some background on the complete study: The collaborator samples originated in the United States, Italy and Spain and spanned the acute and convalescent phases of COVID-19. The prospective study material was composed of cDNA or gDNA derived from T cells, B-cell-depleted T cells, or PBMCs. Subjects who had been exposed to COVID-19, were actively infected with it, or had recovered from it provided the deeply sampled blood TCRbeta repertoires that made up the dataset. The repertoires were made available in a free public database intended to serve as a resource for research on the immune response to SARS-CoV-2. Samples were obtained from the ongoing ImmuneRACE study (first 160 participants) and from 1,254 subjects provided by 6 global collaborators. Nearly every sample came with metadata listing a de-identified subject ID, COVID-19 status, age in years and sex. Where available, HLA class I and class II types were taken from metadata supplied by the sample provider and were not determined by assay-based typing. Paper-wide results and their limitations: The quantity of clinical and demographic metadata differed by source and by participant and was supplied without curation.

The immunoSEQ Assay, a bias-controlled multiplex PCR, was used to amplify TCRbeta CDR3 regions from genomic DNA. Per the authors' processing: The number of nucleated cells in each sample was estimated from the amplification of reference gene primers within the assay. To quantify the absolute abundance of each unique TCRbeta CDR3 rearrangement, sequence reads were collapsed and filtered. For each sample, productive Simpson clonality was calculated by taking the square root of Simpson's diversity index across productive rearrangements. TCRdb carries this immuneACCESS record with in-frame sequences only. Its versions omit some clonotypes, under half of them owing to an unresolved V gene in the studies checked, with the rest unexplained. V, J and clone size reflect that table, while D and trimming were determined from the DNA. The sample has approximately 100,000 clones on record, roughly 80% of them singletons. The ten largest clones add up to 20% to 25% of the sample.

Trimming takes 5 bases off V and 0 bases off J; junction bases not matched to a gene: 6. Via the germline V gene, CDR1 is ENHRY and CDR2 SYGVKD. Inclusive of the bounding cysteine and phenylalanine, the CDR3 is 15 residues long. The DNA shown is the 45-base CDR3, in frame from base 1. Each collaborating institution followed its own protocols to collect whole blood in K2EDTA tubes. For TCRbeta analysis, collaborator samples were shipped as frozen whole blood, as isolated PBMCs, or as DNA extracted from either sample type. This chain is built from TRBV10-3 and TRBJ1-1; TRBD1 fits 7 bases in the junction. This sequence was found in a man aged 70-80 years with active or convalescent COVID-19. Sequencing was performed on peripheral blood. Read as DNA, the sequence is TGTGCCATCAGTCCCACGGACAGGCTGAACACTGAAGCTTTCTTT. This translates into CAISPTDRLNTEAFF.